This T cell receptor (beta chain) appears in the sequencing data of a study of OX40 agonist ivuxolimab in advanced cancers. About the study: Patients assigned to dose escalation were diagnosed with hepatocellular carcinoma, melanoma, renal cell or head and neck cancer. Findings and caveats of the study: It was not determined which antigens were specifically recognized by the peripheral T cells that had undergone clonal expansion. On average, CD8+ T cells had more expanded clones than CD4+.

Here immunoSEQ multiplex PCR was the method, and the copy in TCRdb shows in-frame clones only, minus some. This sample has about 30,000 clones, with 90% found just once. Details on this clone: Antigen: not known.

Germline CDR1 and CDR2: LGHNA and YSLEER. CDR3 size: 14 residues. V lost 3 bases and J lost 5; bases outside the gene matches: 4. This chain connects TRBV4-3 to TRBJ2-5, with 9 bases aligning to TRBD1. The source material was CD4+ or CD8+ T cells sorted from blood, sampled in a trial of the OX40 agonist ivuxolimab. This sequence was found in an adult with an advanced solid tumor such as melanoma, head and neck, liver or kidney cancer. CDR3 bases: TGCGCCAGCAGCCAGGGACAGGGCAAGGAGACCCAGTACTTC. Translating it yields CASSQGQGKETQYF.